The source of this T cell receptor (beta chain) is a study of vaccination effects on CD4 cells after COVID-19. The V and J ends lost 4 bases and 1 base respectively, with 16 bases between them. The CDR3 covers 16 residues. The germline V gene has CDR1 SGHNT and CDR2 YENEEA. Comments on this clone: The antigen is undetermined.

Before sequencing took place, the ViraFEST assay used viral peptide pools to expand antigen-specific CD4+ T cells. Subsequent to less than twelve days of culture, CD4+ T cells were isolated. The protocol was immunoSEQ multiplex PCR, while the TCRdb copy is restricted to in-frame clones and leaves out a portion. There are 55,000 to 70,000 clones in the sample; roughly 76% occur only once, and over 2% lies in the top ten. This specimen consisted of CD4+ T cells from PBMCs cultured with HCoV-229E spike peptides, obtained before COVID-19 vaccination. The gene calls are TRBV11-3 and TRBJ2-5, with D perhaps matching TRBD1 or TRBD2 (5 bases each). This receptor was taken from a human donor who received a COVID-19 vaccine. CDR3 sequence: CASSSWSSGTQETQYF. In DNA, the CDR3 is TGTGCCAGCAGCTCGTGGTCCTCCGGGACCCAAGAGACCCAGTACTTC.